Shown below are 31 T cell receptor beta chains from a single sample sequenced in a study of T cell responses to AZD1222 COVID-19 vaccine (dated by TCRdb to about 2021). Libraries came from the immunoSEQ multiplex PCR assay. The immuneACCESS repertoire file appears here via TCRdb, limited to in-frame rearrangements. These files lack a portion of the clones; in checked studies, under half of the deficit traces to unresolved V genes, and the cause of the others is not known. For this sample there are about 83,000 clones; around 93% appear just once. The ten largest clones add up to about 29% of the sample. Per the publication, the time point label means: about 28 days (+/-7) after the second vaccine dose. The sample consisted of peripheral blood, taken 28 days after the second AZD1222 dose. These receptors were collected from an adult who received the AZD1222 COVID-19 vaccine.

The chain has TRBV3-1 (or the pseudogene TRBV3-2) and TRBJ1-5; D gene uncertain. Trimming pared 3 bases from V and 4 bases from J, leaving 7 bases between. In germline, CDR1 is LGHDT, CDR2 YNNKEL (reference sequence). This CDR3 spans 13 amino acids. CDR3 bases: TGTGCCAGCAGCCAGGCCGGAAATCAGCCCCAGCATTTT. It codes for CASSQAGNQPQHF.

The chain carries TRBV5-1 and TRBJ2-4, with D possibly matching TRBD2 (6 bases). The CDR3 covers 17 residues. Germline values: CDR1 SGHRS, CDR2 YFSETQ. Between the trimmed V and J ends, which lost 3 bases and 2 bases, there was a span of 18 bases. This chain's CDR3 is CASSWGSTGETKNIQYF. CDR3 in DNA: TGCGCCAGCAGCTGGGGATCGACGGGGGAGACCAAAAACATTCAGTACTTC.

This clone was detected only once. This sequence joins TRBV7-2 and TRBJ1-4; D possibly corresponds to TRBD1 (5 bases). CDR1 is SGHTA, CDR2 FQGNSA, per germline. The CDR3 consists of 12 residues. Deletions cut 8 bases from V and 5 bases from J, with 9 bases between. CDR3 nucleotide sequence: TGTGCCAGCTCTCGGGGGAATGAAAAACTGTTTTTT. It translates to CASSRGNEKLFF.

This clone was observed a single time. The V call is TRBV24-1, the J call TRBJ2-1, with TRBD2 matching over 11 bases. The V gene end was trimmed by 4 bases and the J gene end by 7 bases; junction bases not matched to a gene: 8. The CDR3 spans 16 residues. Per germline, CDR1 KGHDR and CDR2 SFDVKD. The CDR3 reads CATSDNSGRALNEQFF. CDR3 sequence (DNA): TGTGCCACCAGTGACAATAGCGGGAGGGCCCTAAATGAGCAGTTCTTC.

This chain joins TRBV2 and TRBJ1-1; D perhaps matches TRBD1 (6 bases). Trimming took 7 bases from V and 1 from J, leaving 10 bases between them. Germline values: CDR1 SNHLY, CDR2 FYNNEI. The CDR3 is 13 amino acids. This CDR3 reads CASTQTGNTEAFF. As DNA, the CDR3 is TGTGCCAGCACCCAGACAGGGAACACTGAAGCTTTCTTT.

The genes are TRBV6-5 and TRBJ1-2; 7 bases are a match to TRBD1. CDR3 size: 13 residues. Germline lookup yields CDR1 MNHEY and CDR2 SVGAGI. V lost 8 bases and J lost 5; bases outside the gene matches: 8. CDR3 sequence reads: CASRPPGGYGYTF. CDR3 bases: TGTGCCAGCCGTCCCCCAGGGGGATATGGCTACACCTTC.

This clone was observed a single time. The chain recombines TRBV28 with TRBJ1-6; 7 bases are a match to TRBD1. CDR3 length: 15 residues. V shed 4 bases, J shed 7 bases, and the junction held 7 bases outside the gene matches. Germline loops: CDR1 MDHEN, CDR2 SYDVKM. Written as DNA, the CDR3 is TGTGCCAGCAGTTCACAGGGGTTCGGGAATTCACCCCTCCACTTT. Translating gives CASSSQGFGNSPLHF. Complete variable domain (other parts from reference TRBV28 and TRBJ1-6): DVKVTQSSRYLVKRTGEKVFLECVQDMDHENMFWYRQDPGLGLRLIYFSYDVKMKEKGDIPEGYSVSREKKERFSLILESASTNQTSMYLCASSSQGFGNSPLHFGNGTRLTVT.

CDR3 nucleotide sequence: TGCAGCGTTCGCCGGTTAAATTCACCCCTCCACTTT. Its translation: CSVRRLNSPLHF. The chain combines TRBV29-1 with TRBJ1-6; D not resolved. Trimming left V 5 bases short and J 7 bases short, with 9 bases between. CDR1 and CDR2 from the germline V gene are SQVTM and ANQGSEA. The CDR3 spans 12 residues. The full variable domain, with the rest looked up from reference TRBV29-1 and TRBJ1-6, is SAVISQKPSRDICQRGTSLTIQCQVDSQVTMMFWYRQQPGQSLTLIATANQGSEATYESGFVIDKFPISRPNLTFSTLTVSNMSPEDSSIYLCSVRRLNSPLHFGNGTRLTVT.

The rearrangement joins TRBV6-4 to TRBJ1-1; 7 positions agree with TRBD1. CDR3 size: 14 residues. Trimming took 3 bases from V and 3 from J; bases not matched to a gene: 4. Germline V gives CDR1 MRHNA, CDR2 SNTAGT. DNA of the CDR3: TGTGCCAGCAGTGAAACAGGGGAAGACACTGAAGCTTTCTTT. It yields the protein CASSETGEDTEAFF.

This chain joins TRBV6-2 or TRBV6-3 and TRBJ2-7, with 11 bases matching TRBD2. Germline trimming cut 6 bases from V and 3 bases from J; bases unmatched to any gene: 10. The length of the CDR3 is 16 residues. Per the germline V gene, CDR1 is MNHEY and CDR2 is SVGEGT. Here the CDR3 reads CASSSLSGRAGYEQYF. The CDR3 nucleotides are TGTGCCAGCAGCTCCCTTAGCGGGAGGGCCGGCTACGAGCAGTACTTC.

In this sample, this clone turned up a few times. The V call is TRBV5-4, the J call TRBJ2-2, with D perhaps given as TRBD1 or TRBD2 (6 bases each). From germline, CDR1 is SGHNT and CDR2 YYREEE (reference sequence). V was clipped by 0 bases and J by 6 bases, with 12 bases between them. The CDR3 runs 15 residues. The CDR3: CASSLGGAGAGELFF. The CDR3 nucleotides are TGTGCCAGCAGCTTGGGGGGGGCAGGGGCCGGGGAGCTGTTTTTT.

This chain uses TRBV28 with TRBJ2-1, with D possibly called TRBD1 or TRBD2 (6 bases each). The V and J ends lost 6 bases and 6 bases respectively, with 21 bases between them. CDR1 MDHEN and CDR2 SYDVKM come from the germline V gene. This CDR3 comprises 16 residues. The CDR3 nucleotides are TGTGCCAGCAGGCCCCTGGAGGGGCAGGGGCTCAATGAGCAGTTCTTC. This sequence encodes CASRPLEGQGLNEQFF.

This chain joins TRBV7-2 and TRBJ2-5, with D perhaps matching TRBD2 (5 bases). CDR3 length: 14 residues. Per the germline V gene, CDR1 is SGHTA and CDR2 is FQGNSA. The V end was cut by 0 bases, the J end by 5 bases, with 10 bases between. The CDR3 sequence is CASSLARGGETQYF. In nucleotides, the CDR3 is TGTGCCAGCAGCTTAGCCCGAGGCGGGGAGACCCAGTACTTC.

The chain couples TRBV5-1 to TRBJ2-1, with no clear D. The V end lost 0 bases, the J end lost 6 bases, and 13 bases lay between the germline ends. Germline V gene sequence: CDR1 SGHRS, CDR2 YFSETQ. The CDR3 contains 15 residues. CDR3 DNA: TGCGCCAGCAGCTTGGGACTGACGAACGGCAATGAGCAGTTCTTC. The encoded protein is CASSLGLTNGNEQFF.

The CDR3: CASSPSTAQAYGYTF. The CDR3 nucleotides are TGTGCCAGCTCACCATCGACAGCTCAAGCCTATGGCTACACCTTC. The V gene is TRBV18, the J gene TRBJ1-2; a possible D gene is TRBD1 (5 bases). Germline V gene lookup returns CDR1 KGHSH and CDR2 LQKENI. V was trimmed by 2 bases and J by 4 bases, leaving 14 bases between them. The CDR3 sequence is 15 residues long.

Remarks on this clone: Relative to the germline gene, one junction end is altered; a read error may explain this. V and J are TRBV2 and TRBJ1-1; D remains ambiguous. The CDR3 contains 10 residues. The germline V gene has CDR1 SNHLY and CDR2 FYNNEI. CDR3 coding DNA: TGTGCCAGCAGTGAGGCAAGGCGGCTCTTT. Amino acid sequence: CASSEARRLF.

This chain joins TRBV18 and TRBJ2-3; TRBD2 aligns across 8 bases. The V gene end was trimmed by 2 bases and the J gene end by 4 bases; junction bases not matched to a gene: 8. The CDR3 spans 16 residues. Germline V gene lookup returns CDR1 KGHSH and CDR2 LQKENI. The CDR3 coding sequence is TGTGCCAGCTCACCATGGCGGGAGGTTATGTCAGATACGCAGTATTTT. This sequence encodes CASSPWREVMSDTQYF.

The V gene is TRBV7-9, the J gene TRBJ1-5, with D perhaps TRBD1 (5 bases). CDR1 and CDR2 from the germline V gene are SEHNR and FQNEAQ (reference sequence). V shed 5 bases and J shed 1 base, with 15 bases lying between them. This CDR3 has 16 residues. The CDR3 loop reads CASSPSGGGSNQPQHF. CDR3 DNA sequence: TGTGCCAGCAGCCCTTCCGGGGGAGGGAGCAATCAGCCCCAGCATTTT.

The V gene is TRBV6-2 or TRBV6-3, the J gene TRBJ2-2; no clear D. CDR1 MNHEY and CDR2 SVGEGT come from the germline V gene. With 1 base removed from V and 4 bases from J, the gap between germline ends came to 16 bases. The CDR3 runs 17 residues. The CDR3 nucleotides read TGTGCCAGCAGTTACTTCCTTGGTGAGCTGGGCACCGGGGAGCTGTTTTTT. Translating it yields CASSYFLGELGTGELFF.

This sequence joins TRBV28 and TRBJ1-5; weak D call: TRBD1 (5 bases). Deletions cut 7 bases from V and 1 base from J, with 14 bases between. CDR1 and CDR2 (germline): MDHEN, SYDVKM. CDR3 size: 15 residues. The DNA for the CDR3 is TGTGCCAGCAAGCCAAGACAGACAAGCAATCAGCCCCAGCATTTT. Protein: CASKPRQTSNQPQHF.

This clone was recorded once. This sequence joins TRBV12-3 or TRBV12-4 and TRBJ2-7; 8 nucleotides agree with TRBD2. There are 13 residues in the CDR3. With 6 bases clipped from V and 4 bases from J, the junction kept 5 bases outside the gene matches. CDR3 sequence (DNA): TGTGCCAGCAGCCCTAGCGGGTCGTACGAGCAGTACTTC. Protein product: CASSPSGSYEQYF.

This sequence joins TRBV9 and TRBJ2-3; TRBD2 matches 10 bases. Germline V gene data show CDR1 as SGDLS and CDR2 as YYNGEE. The CDR3 has 15 amino acids. Trimming cost V 2 bases and J 1 base; bases outside gene matches: 1. CDR3: CASSVGLAGTDTQYF. CDR3 DNA sequence: TGTGCCAGCAGCGTCGGACTAGCGGGCACAGATACGCAGTATTTT.

This clone came up once. This chain uses TRBV7-9 with TRBJ1-1; TRBD1 is a possible D gene (6 bases). CDR3 length: 13 amino acids. The germline gives CDR1 SEHNR, CDR2 FQNEAQ (reference sequence). Trimming cost V 5 bases and J 11 bases, with 18 bases left between them. The CDR3: CASSLGHQPEAFF. CDR3 in DNA: TGTGCCAGCAGCCTGGGACACCAACCCGAGGCTTTCTTT.

This clone was seen once. The chain carries TRBV11-2 and TRBJ1-1; D ambiguous. CDR1 and CDR2 (germline): SGHAT, FQNNGV. V shed 4 bases and J shed 1 base, with 10 bases lying between them. The CDR3 is made up of 14 amino acids. CDR3 amino acids: CASSYGVANTEAFF. The CDR3 DNA follows: TGTGCCAGCAGCTACGGTGTAGCGAACACTGAAGCTTTCTTT.

The chain carries TRBV6-5 and TRBJ2-6; TRBD1 might be the D (6 bases). V lost 5 bases and J lost 2, with 10 bases in between. This CDR3 has 15 amino acids. CDR1 and CDR2 (germline): MNHEY, SVGAGI. The CDR3 spells CASSQTGTGANVLTF. Here the CDR3 DNA reads TGTGCCAGCAGTCAAACAGGGACTGGGGCCAACGTCCTGACTTTC.

This chain joins TRBV29-1 and TRBJ1-2, with TRBD1 identical over 8 bases. The trim removed 7 bases at V and 1 base at J, leaving 8 bases unmatched. The CDR3 is made up of 14 amino acids. Germline loops: CDR1 SQVTM, CDR2 ANQGSEA. The CDR3 loop is CSALGQGSNYGYTF. DNA of the CDR3: TGCAGCGCATTAGGACAGGGTAGTAACTATGGCTACACCTTC.

This chain uses TRBV7-9 with TRBJ2-3, with 9 bases fitting TRBD2. J was trimmed by 5 bases and V by 6 bases; bases with no gene match: 6. CDR1 and CDR2 (germline): SEHNR, FQNEAQ (reference sequence). This CDR3 is 14 amino acids long. The DNA for the CDR3 is TGTGCCAGCAGTTTTAGCGGGAGTAGAGATACGCAGTATTTT. Translating gives CASSFSGSRDTQYF.

The V call is TRBV28, the J call TRBJ2-3; 11 nucleotides agree with TRBD1. The CDR3 has 18 amino acids. J lost 1 base, V lost 2 bases, and 8 bases had no gene match. The V gene's germline CDR1 is MDHEN and CDR2 SYDVKM. CDR3 sequence (DNA): TGTGCCAGCAGTTTACTCGGACAGGGGGCCGGTGGCACAGATACGCAGTATTTT. Protein: CASSLLGQGAGGTDTQYF. Full variable domain (missing parts from reference TRBV28 and TRBJ2-3): DVKVTQSSRYLVKRTGEKVFLECVQDMDHENMFWYRQDPGLGLRLIYFSYDVKMKEKGDIPEGYSVSREKKERFSLILESASTNQTSMYLCASSLLGQGAGGTDTQYFGPGTRLTVL.

The chain carries TRBV14 and TRBJ1-4, with D uncertain. Germline V CDR1 and CDR2: SGHDN, FVKESK. This CDR3 has 15 amino acids. The germline V and J ends were trimmed by 5 bases and 8 bases, with 18 bases remaining between them. The CDR3 sequence is CASSSRPDNSEKLFF. The CDR3 coding sequence is TGTGCCAGCAGCAGTCGTCCGGATAATTCGGAAAAACTGTTTTTT. Full variable domain (outside the CDR3, taken from reference TRBV14 and TRBJ1-4): EAGVTQFPSHSVIEKGQTVTLRCDPISGHDNLYWYRRVMGKEIKFLLHFVKESKQDESGMPNNRFLAERTGGTYSTLKVQPAELEDSGVYFCASSSRPDNSEKLFFGSGTQLSVL.

The chain uses TRBV4-1 and TRBJ1-5; the D gene is possibly TRBD1 (5 bases). V was trimmed by 1 base and J by 5 bases, leaving 15 bases between them. The CDR3 is 16 residues long. The V gene's germline CDR1 is MGHRA and CDR2 YSYEKL. Here the CDR3 reads CASSQAWGTFYQPQHF. The CDR3 DNA is TGCGCCAGCAGCCAAGCCTGGGGGACGTTCTATCAGCCCCAGCATTTT.

This chain connects TRBV30 to TRBJ2-1, with no clear D. Trimming removed 0 bases at V and 4 bases at J, with 10 bases between. This CDR3 is built from 14 residues. Per the germline V gene, CDR1 is GTSNPN and CDR2 is SVGIG (reference sequence). The CDR3 spells CAWSVRVPYNEQFF. CDR3 sequence (DNA): TGTGCCTGGAGTGTACGGGTCCCATACAATGAGCAGTTCTTC.